This entry describes one T cell receptor (beta chain). Antigen specificity is unknown. Germline V gene sequence: CDR1 MNHEY, CDR2 SVGAGI. J gave up 0 bases and V 1 base, and 3 bases lay outside the gene matches. The CDR3 consists of 16 residues. The data stem from a study of cytomegalovirus exposure and HLA in healthy donors. General study results and limits: The study flagged around 160 TCR beta chains as cytomegalovirus-associated. Some 17,000 TCR beta sequences were associated with HLA alleles at 0.05 false discovery rate in a later analysis. The authors later found HLA-associated TCR beta chains more clonally expanded than equally common others.

Primers included in the PCR were 60 Vbeta and 13 Jbeta primers. Original methodology: A later analysis counted approximately 88 million unique TCR beta chains, around 10 million shared. The table came from immunoSEQ multiplex PCR; TCRdb's copy has only in-frame clones and leaves some out. V and J calls and clone size are copied from that table; D and trimming were computed from the DNA. The sample holds some 100,000 clones, around 80% seen once. This chain links TRBV6-5 with TRBJ2-7; 10 positions match TRBD1. The TCR sequence derives from a woman between 18 and 30 years old in good health and CMV-seronegative. Input material: PBMCs. The CDR3 DNA reads TGTGCCAGCAGTTACTTCGGACAGGGGGGCTCCTACGAGCAGTACTTC. It encodes CASSYFGQGGSYEQYF.